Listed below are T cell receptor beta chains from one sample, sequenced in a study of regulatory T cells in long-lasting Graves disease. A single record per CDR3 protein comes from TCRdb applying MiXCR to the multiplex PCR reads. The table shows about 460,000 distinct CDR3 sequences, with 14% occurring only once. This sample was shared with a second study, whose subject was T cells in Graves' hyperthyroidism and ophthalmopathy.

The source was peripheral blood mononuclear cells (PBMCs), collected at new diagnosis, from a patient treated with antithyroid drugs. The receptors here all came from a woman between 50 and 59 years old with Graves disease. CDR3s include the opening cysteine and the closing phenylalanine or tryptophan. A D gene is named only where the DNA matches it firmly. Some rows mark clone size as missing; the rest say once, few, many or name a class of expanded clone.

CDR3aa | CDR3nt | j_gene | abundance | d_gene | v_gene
CASSKLDSATNEKLFF | TGTGCCAGCAGTAAACTGGACAGCGCAACTAATGAAAAACTGTTTTTT | TRBJ1-4 | many | . | TRBV12-3/TRBV12-4
CSVGSRTDTQYF | TGCAGCGTTGGGTCCCGGACAGATACGCAGTATTTT | TRBJ2-3 | few | . | TRBV29-1
CASSLAGVYSYNEQFF | TGTGCCAGTTCACTAGCGGGAGTCTATTCCTACAATGAGCAGTTCTTC | TRBJ2-1 | many | TRBD2 | TRBV19
CASCQTGTGPYNEQFF | TGTGCCAGCTGCCAGACCGGGACAGGTCCCTACAATGAGCAGTTCTTC | TRBJ2-1 | many | TRBD1 | TRBV2
CASSPSRSSGELFF | TGTGCCAGCTCACCTTCTCGAAGTTCCGGGGAGCTGTTTTTT | TRBJ2-2 | few | . | TRBV18
CASSYTGAYNEQFF | TGTGCCAGCAGTTACACCGGGGCCTACAATGAGCAGTTCTTC | TRBJ2-1 | . | . | TRBV6-2/TRBV6-3
CASSPDVSSYEQYF | TGTGCCAGCAGCCCTGACGTAAGCTCCTACGAGCAGTACTTC | TRBJ2-7 | few | . | TRBV3-1
CASSVWRTGGRGSGNYNEQFF | TGTGCCAGCAGCGTGTGGAGGACAGGGGGCCGAGGTAGCGGGAACTACAATGAGCAGTTCTTC | TRBJ2-1 | few | TRBD1 | TRBV6-1
CASSPSTATYNEQFF | TGTGCCAGCTCACCAAGCACAGCCACCTACAATGAGCAGTTCTTC | TRBJ2-1 | . | . | TRBV18
CASSLMTQILAYEQYF | TGTGCCAGCAGCTTAATGACCCAGATCCTAGCCTACGAGCAGTACTTC | TRBJ2-7 | many | . | TRBV11-2
CASSPDRVRNYGYTF | TGTGCCAGCAGTCCAGACAGGGTGCGTAACTATGGCTACACCTTC | TRBJ1-2 | many | TRBD1 | TRBV28
CASSTGAAGAYEQYF | TGTGCCAGTAGTACAGGGGCGGCGGGAGCCTACGAGCAGTACTTC | TRBJ2-7 | . | . | TRBV19
CASSLVPDNEQFF | TGTGCCAGCAGCTTAGTTCCAGACAATGAGCAGTTCTTC | TRBJ2-1 | once | . | TRBV7-9
CASRAQDGGNYGYTF | TGTGCCAGCAGGGCGCAGGACGGAGGTAACTATGGCTACACCTTC | TRBJ1-2 | few | . | TRBV28
CSAREAQGFRNQPQHF | TGCAGTGCTAGAGAGGCTCAGGGTTTTCGCAATCAGCCCCAGCATTTT | TRBJ1-5 | many | . | TRBV20-1
CASSFAGAEQFF | TGTGCCAGCAGTTTCGCGGGGGCTGAGCAGTTCTTC | TRBJ2-1 | many | . | TRBV27
CASTRLADPYEQYF | TGTGCCAGCACCAGACTAGCGGATCCCTACGAGCAGTACTTC | TRBJ2-7 | many | TRBD2 | TRBV7-9
CASSPTGGSETQYF | TGTGCCAGCAGCCCCACGGGGGGGTCGGAGACCCAGTACTTC | TRBJ2-5 | . | TRBD2 | TRBV7-3
CAWSVQTGGSNEKLFF | TGTGCCTGGAGTGTCCAGACAGGGGGCTCAAATGAAAAACTGTTTTTT | TRBJ1-4 | few | TRBD1 | TRBV30
CASSIEGMGTDTQYF | TGTGCCAGTAGTATTGAAGGGATGGGCACAGATACGCAGTATTTT | TRBJ2-3 | many | . | TRBV19
CASSLRAGGIADTQYF | TGCGCCAGCAGCTTGAGAGCGGGAGGGATTGCAGATACGCAGTATTTT | TRBJ2-3 | . | TRBD2 | TRBV5-1
CASSMQLHANTGELFF | TGTGCCAGCAGCATGCAACTCCACGCGAACACCGGGGAGCTGTTTTTT | TRBJ2-2 | . | . | TRBV9
CACSTVNTEAFF | TGTGCCTGCTCCACAGTCAACACTGAAGCTTTCTTT | TRBJ1-1 | few | . | TRBV30
CASSPGPDTQYF | TGTGCCAGCAGTCCGGGCCCAGATACGCAGTATTTT | TRBJ2-3 | many | . | TRBV12-3/TRBV12-4
CASGTGGAFF | TGTGCCAGTGGGACAGGTGGGGCTTTCTTT | TRBJ1-1 | . | TRBD1 | TRBV19
CSAPSGTSSYEQYF | TGCAGTGCTCCTTCTGGGACAAGCTCCTACGAGCAGTACTTC | TRBJ2-7 | few | . | TRBV20-1
CASSLAGSLDEQFF | TGTGCCAGCAGCTTAGCGGGATCTCTGGATGAGCAGTTCTTC | TRBJ2-1 | many | . | TRBV7-6
CATSDLTSSSYNSPLHF | TGTGCCACCAGTGACCTCACATCGAGCTCCTATAATTCACCCCTCCACTTT | TRBJ1-6 | . | . | TRBV24-1
CASSSSGSSAGELFF | TGTGCCAGCAGCTCGAGCGGGAGTTCCGCCGGGGAGCTGTTTTTT | TRBJ2-2 | . | TRBD2 | TRBV5-4
CASSVPGQLNQPQHF | TGTGCCAGCAGCGTTCCGGGACAACTCAATCAGCCCCAGCATTTT | TRBJ1-5 | many | . | TRBV28
CASTRWRGDTSTEAFF | TGCGCCAGCACCCGCTGGCGCGGGGACACAAGCACTGAAGCTTTCTTT | TRBJ1-1 | . | . | TRBV5-1
CASSSGLSGGGAFF | TGTGCCAGCAGTTCGGGACTGTCAGGGGGGGGGGCTTTCTTT | TRBJ1-1 | many | TRBD1 | TRBV27
CASSDSGFDTYNEQFF | TGTGCCAGTAGTGACTCAGGCTTTGATACATACAATGAGCAGTTCTTC | TRBJ2-1 | . | . | TRBV19
CASSPGTGGVYNEQFF | TGTGCCAGCAGCCCGGGGACAGGGGGTGTTTACAATGAGCAGTTCTTC | TRBJ2-1 | . | TRBD1 | TRBV5-4
CASSYYRGDNQETQYF | TGTGCCAGCAGCTATTATAGGGGGGATAACCAAGAGACCCAGTACTTC | TRBJ2-5 | once | . | TRBV11-2
CASRTRSGQTDTQYF | TGTGCCAGCAGGACTCGCAGCGGCCAGACAGATACGCAGTATTTT | TRBJ2-3 | many | . | TRBV12-3/TRBV12-4
CASSTTGGYYGYTF | TGTGCCAGCAGCACGACAGGGGGGTACTATGGCTACACCTTC | TRBJ1-2 | many | TRBD1 | TRBV11-2
CASSSGQGYGANVLTF | TGTGCCAGCAGTTCAGGACAGGGGTACGGGGCCAACGTCCTGACTTTC | TRBJ2-6 | . | TRBD1 | TRBV28
CASSPPGTGVYEQYF | TGCGCCAGCAGCCCCCCCGGGACAGGGGTCTACGAGCAGTACTTC | TRBJ2-7 | many | TRBD1 | TRBV5-1
CSARLAGEEGETQYF | TGCAGTGCTAGACTAGCGGGAGAGGAGGGGGAGACCCAGTACTTC | TRBJ2-5 | few | TRBD2 | TRBV20-1
CASSLDASETQYF | TGTGCCAGCAGCTTGGACGCGTCGGAGACCCAGTACTTC | TRBJ2-5 | few | . | TRBV11-3
CAISEKTGVNYGYTF | TGTGCCATCAGTGAGAAGACAGGGGTGAACTATGGCTACACCTTC | TRBJ1-2 | many | TRBD1 | TRBV10-3
CASSQRVEQFF | TGTGCCAGCAGCCAACGAGTTGAGCAGTTCTTC | TRBJ2-1 | few | . | TRBV3-1
CASSLGSPAYNEQFF | TGTGCCAGCAGTTTAGGGAGTCCGGCCTACAATGAGCAGTTCTTC | TRBJ2-1 | many | . | TRBV12-3/TRBV12-4
CATAGVHTEAFF | TGTGCCACCGCGGGGGTACACACTGAAGCTTTCTTT | TRBJ1-1 | few | . | TRBV10-3
CASSLAAAGGQGIQYF | TGTGCCAGCAGTTTAGCGGCGGCAGGCGGACAGGGCATTCAGTACTTC | TRBJ2-4 | many | TRBD1 | TRBV12-3/TRBV12-4
CASVFPGDSGISYEQYF | TGTGCCAGCGTATTTCCCGGTGATAGCGGGATTTCCTACGAGCAGTACTTC | TRBJ2-7 | many | TRBD2 | TRBV2
CASSQERAREVTGELFF | TGCGCCAGCAGCCAAGAACGGGCGCGGGAGGTCACCGGGGAGCTGTTTTTT | TRBJ2-2 | few | TRBD2 | TRBV4-1
CASSLIGLAGTYNEQFF | TGTGCCAGCAGTTTAATTGGGCTAGCGGGAACCTACAATGAGCAGTTCTTC | TRBJ2-1 | many | TRBD2 | TRBV28
CASSQQEGTVLAKNIQYF | TGCGCCAGCAGCCAGCAAGAAGGGACAGTCCTAGCCAAAAACATTCAGTACTTC | TRBJ2-4 | once | TRBD1 | TRBV4-1
CASSSGTRPWYEQYF | TGTGCCAGCAGCTCCGGGACCAGGCCTTGGTACGAGCAGTACTTC | TRBJ2-7 | . | . | TRBV5-6
CASRDESRRNEQFF | TGTGCCAGCCGGGATGAGAGCCGAAGGAATGAGCAGTTCTTC | TRBJ2-1 | . | . | TRBV19
CASSLSIDRGAVGGNEQFF | TGTGCCAGCAGCTTAAGTATCGATCGTGGGGCTGTGGGGGGGAATGAGCAGTTCTTC | TRBJ2-1 | many | TRBD2 | TRBV7-3
CASSLGGGTYEQYF | TGCGCCAGCAGCTTGGGCGGGGGTACCTACGAGCAGTACTTC | TRBJ2-7 | many | TRBD2 | TRBV7-9
CASSPGGVGADTQYF | TGTGCCAGCAGCCCCGGGGGGGTAGGCGCAGATACGCAGTATTTT | TRBJ2-3 | many | TRBD2 | TRBV2